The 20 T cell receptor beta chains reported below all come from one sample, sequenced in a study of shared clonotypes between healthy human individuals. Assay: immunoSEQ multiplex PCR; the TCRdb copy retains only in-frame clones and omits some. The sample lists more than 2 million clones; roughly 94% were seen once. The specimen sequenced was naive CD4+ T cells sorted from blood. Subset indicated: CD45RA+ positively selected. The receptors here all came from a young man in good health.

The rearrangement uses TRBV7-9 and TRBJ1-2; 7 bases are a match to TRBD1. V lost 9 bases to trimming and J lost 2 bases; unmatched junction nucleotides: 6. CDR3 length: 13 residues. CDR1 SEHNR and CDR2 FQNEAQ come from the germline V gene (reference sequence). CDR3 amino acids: CASNRGGNYGYTF. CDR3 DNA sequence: TGTGCCAGTAACAGGGGTGGGAACTATGGCTACACCTTC.

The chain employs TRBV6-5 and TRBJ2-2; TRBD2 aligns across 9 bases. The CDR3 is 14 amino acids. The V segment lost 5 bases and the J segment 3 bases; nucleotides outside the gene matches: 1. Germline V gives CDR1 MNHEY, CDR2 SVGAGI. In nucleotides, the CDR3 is TGTGCCAGCAGTGGCGGGAGGGACACCGGGGAGCTGTTTTTT. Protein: CASSGGRDTGELFF.

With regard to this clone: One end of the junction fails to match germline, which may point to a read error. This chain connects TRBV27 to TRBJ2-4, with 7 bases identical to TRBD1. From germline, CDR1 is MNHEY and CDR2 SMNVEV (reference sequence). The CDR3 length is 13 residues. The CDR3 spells CTSSLTGVNIQYF. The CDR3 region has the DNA TGTACCAGCAGTTTAACAGGGGTAAACATTCAGTACTTC.

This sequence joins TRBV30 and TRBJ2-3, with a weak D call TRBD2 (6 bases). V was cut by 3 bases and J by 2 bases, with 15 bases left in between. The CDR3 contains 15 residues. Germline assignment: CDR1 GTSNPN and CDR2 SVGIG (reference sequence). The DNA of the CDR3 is TGTGCCTGGAGGACGGGGGACGGTACCACAGATACGCAGTATTTT. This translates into CAWRTGDGTTDTQYF.

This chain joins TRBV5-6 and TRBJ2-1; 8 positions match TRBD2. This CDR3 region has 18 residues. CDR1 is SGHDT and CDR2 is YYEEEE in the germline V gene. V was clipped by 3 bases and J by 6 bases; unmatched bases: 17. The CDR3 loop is CASSYGKGGRKVINEQFF. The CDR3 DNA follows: TGTGCCAGCAGCTACGGAAAGGGCGGGAGGAAGGTAATCAATGAGCAGTTCTTC. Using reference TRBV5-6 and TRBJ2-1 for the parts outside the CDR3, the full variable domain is DAGVTQSPTHLIKTRGQQVTLRCSPKSGHDTVSWYQQALGQGPQFIFQYYEEEERQRGNFPDRFSGHQFPNYSSELNVNALLLGDSALYLCASSYGKGGRKVINEQFFGPGTRLTVL.

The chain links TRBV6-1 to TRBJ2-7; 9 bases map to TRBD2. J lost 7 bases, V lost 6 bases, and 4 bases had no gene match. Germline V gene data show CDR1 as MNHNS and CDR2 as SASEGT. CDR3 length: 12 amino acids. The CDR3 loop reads CASRGLAGEQYF. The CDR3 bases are TGTGCCAGCAGAGGGCTAGCGGGAGAGCAGTACTTC.

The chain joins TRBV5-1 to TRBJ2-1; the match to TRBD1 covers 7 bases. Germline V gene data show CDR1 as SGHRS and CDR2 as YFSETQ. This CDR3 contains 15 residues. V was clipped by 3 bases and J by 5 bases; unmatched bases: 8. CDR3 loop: CASSSTPQGNNEQFF. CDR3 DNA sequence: TGCGCCAGCAGCTCTACCCCACAGGGGAACAATGAGCAGTTCTTC.

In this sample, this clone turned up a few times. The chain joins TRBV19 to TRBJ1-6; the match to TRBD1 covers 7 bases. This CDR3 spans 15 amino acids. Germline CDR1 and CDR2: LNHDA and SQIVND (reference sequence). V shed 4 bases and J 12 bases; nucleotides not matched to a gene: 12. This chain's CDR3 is CASSTTFAGQVPLHF. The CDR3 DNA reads TGTGCCAGTAGTACCACTTTTGCAGGACAGGTACCCCTCCACTTT.

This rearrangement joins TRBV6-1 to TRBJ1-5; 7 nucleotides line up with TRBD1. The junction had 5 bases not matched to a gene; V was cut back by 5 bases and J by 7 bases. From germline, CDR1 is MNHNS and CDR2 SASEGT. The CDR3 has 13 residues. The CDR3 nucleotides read TGTGCCAGCAGTTCGACAGGGAGCCAGCCCCAGCATTTT. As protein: CASSSTGSQPQHF.

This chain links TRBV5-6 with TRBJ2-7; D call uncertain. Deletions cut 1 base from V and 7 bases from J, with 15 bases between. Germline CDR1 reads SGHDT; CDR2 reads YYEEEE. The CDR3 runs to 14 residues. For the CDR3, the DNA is TGTGCCAGCAGCTTGCGCAGCTTAAGTCGGGAGCAGTACTTC. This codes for CASSLRSLSREQYF.

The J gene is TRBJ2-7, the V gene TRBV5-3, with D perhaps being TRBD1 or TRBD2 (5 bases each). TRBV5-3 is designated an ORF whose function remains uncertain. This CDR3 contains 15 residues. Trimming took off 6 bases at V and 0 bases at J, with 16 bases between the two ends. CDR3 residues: CARNGAYINSYEQYF. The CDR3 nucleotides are TGTGCCAGAAACGGGGCGTACATCAACTCCTACGAGCAGTACTTC.

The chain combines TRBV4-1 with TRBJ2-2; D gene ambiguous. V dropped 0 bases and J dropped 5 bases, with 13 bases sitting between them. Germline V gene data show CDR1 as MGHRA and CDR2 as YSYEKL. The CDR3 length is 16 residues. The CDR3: CASSQEVAVRTGELFF. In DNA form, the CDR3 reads TGCGCCAGCAGCCAAGAGGTCGCGGTTCGAACCGGGGAGCTGTTTTTT.

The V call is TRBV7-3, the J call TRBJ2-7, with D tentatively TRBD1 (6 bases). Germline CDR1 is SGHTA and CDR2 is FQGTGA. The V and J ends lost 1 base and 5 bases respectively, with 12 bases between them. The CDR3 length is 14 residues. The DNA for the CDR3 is TGTGCCAGCAGCTTAAGTGCAGGGGCCGACGAGCAGTACTTC. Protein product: CASSLSAGADEQYF.

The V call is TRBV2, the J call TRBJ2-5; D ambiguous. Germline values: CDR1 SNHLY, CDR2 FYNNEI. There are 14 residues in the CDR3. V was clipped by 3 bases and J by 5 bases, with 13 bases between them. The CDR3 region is CASSDRRSGETQYF. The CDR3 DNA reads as TGTGCCAGCAGTGATAGACGGTCCGGGGAGACCCAGTACTTC. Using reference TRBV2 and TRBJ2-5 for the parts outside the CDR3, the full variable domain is EPEVTQTPSHQVTQMGQEVILRCVPISNHLYFYWYRQILGQKVEFLVSFYNNEISEKSEIFDDQFSVERPDGSNFTLKIRSTKLEDSAMYFCASSDRRSGETQYFGPGTRLLVL.

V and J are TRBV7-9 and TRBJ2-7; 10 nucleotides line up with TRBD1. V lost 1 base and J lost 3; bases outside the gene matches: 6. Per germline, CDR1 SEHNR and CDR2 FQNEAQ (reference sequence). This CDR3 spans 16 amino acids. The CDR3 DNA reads TGTGCCAGCAGCTTAGAGGACAGGGGGACTTTCTACGAGCAGTACTTC. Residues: CASSLEDRGTFYEQYF.

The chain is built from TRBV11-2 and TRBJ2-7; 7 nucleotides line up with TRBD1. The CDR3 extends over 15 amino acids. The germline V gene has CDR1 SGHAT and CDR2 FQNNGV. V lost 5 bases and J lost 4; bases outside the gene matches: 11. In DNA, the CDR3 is TGTGCCAGCAGCCTCGAGACAGGGAAGTTATACGAGCAGTACTTC. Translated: CASSLETGKLYEQYF.

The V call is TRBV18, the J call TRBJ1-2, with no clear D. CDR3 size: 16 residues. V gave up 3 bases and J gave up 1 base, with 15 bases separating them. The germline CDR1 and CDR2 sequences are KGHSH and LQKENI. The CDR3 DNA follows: TGTGCCAGCTCACCCGCTGCAGCACCCCTTAACTATGGCTACACCTTC. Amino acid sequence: CASSPAAAPLNYGYTF.

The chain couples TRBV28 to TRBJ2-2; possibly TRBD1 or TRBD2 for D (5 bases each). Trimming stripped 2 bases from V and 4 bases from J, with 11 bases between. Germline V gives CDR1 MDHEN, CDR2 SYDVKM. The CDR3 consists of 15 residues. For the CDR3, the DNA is TGTGCCAGCAGTTTAGGGGGAAGGGGCACCGGGGAGCTGTTTTTT. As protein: CASSLGGRGTGELFF.

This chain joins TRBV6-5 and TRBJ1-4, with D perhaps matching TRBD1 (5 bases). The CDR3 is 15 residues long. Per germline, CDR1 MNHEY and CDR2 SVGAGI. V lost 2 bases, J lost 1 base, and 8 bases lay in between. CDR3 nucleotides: TGTGCCAGCAGTTACACCGGGGGAACTAATGAAAAACTGTTTTTT. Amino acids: CASSYTGGTNEKLFF.

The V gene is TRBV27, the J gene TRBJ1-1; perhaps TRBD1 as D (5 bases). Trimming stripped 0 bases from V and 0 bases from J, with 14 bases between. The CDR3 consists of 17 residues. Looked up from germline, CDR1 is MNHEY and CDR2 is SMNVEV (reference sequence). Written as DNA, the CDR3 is TGTGCCAGCAGTTTATCCCTCCCAGGGCTGATGAACACTGAAGCTTTCTTT. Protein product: CASSLSLPGLMNTEAFF.